The clone carrying this TCR beta chain was counted between two and nine times. No antigen is known for it. These data are taken from a study of beta chain features in type 1 diabetes. General study results and limits: Among patients, naive, central memory and Treg TCRB repertoires appeared more similar than among healthy donors. The study found moderately but significantly shorter TCRB CDR3s in all four CD4+ subsets of Type 1 diabetes patients.

Reverse transcription of all isolated RNA meant that expressed TCRB transcripts were sequenced. Assay used: immunoSEQ multiplex PCR; TCRdb lists only in-frame clones, some missing. In the table there are roughly 340,000 clones, 10% to 15% of which are singletons. Germline CDR1 reads SGHTA; CDR2 reads FQGNSA. With 5 bases clipped from V and 1 base from J, the junction kept 5 bases outside the gene matches. The CDR3 covers 14 residues. Sorting that relied on CD45RO/CCR7/CD25/CD127/CD95/CD27 yielded CD4+ naive, central memory, regulatory and stem cell-like memory cells. The chain couples TRBV7-2 to TRBJ2-7; 7 nucleotides match TRBD2. This receptor was identified in a young woman with type 1 diabetes. The source material was naive CD4+ T cells from blood. CDR3 nucleotide sequence: TGTGCCAGCAGCATAGGCGGGAGATCCTACGAGCAGTACTTC. Translation gives CASSIGGRSYEQYF.